This TCR beta chain was sequenced for a study of shared clonotypes between healthy human individuals. This clone was detected only once. Trimming shortened V by 4 bases and J by 2 bases, and 15 bases separated the two germline ends. CDR3 length: 15 residues. The germline CDR1 and CDR2 sequences are SGHRS and YFSETQ. TCRdb's copy holds only in-frame clones and misses some; the assay was immunoSEQ multiplex PCR. In the table there are 2 million to 3 million clones, 93% of which are singletons. This chain links TRBV5-1 with TRBJ2-5; D may correspond to TRBD1 or TRBD2 (6 bases each). The sequenced sample consisted of naive CD4+ T cells from PBMCs. The subset here: CD45RA+ positively selected. The receptor was isolated from a young man in good health. Some clones in this sample may be carry-over from other donors' samples. CDR3: CASSKDSGAQETQYF. CDR3 nucleotides: TGCGCCAGCAGCAAGGATTCGGGGGCACAAGAGACCCAGTACTTC.